The next 2 T cell receptor beta chains were all read from a single sample in a study of cytomegalovirus exposure and HLA in healthy donors. PCR was performed using 60 Vbeta and 13 Jbeta primers. Here immunoSEQ multiplex PCR was the method, and the copy in TCRdb shows in-frame clones only, minus some. The sample shows 210,000 or so clones, about 89% of them seen only once. The sample was PBMCs. The receptors stem from a woman under 30 in good health and CMV-seronegative.

V usage is TRBV7-9 and J usage is TRBJ2-1; no definite D call. V dropped 1 base and J dropped 4 bases, with 8 bases sitting between them. The CDR3 is made up of 14 amino acids. Germline values: CDR1 SEHNR, CDR2 FQNEAQ (reference sequence). The CDR3 protein is CASSLVISYNEQFF. In DNA form, the CDR3 reads TGTGCCAGCAGCTTAGTCATTAGTTACAATGAGCAGTTCTTC.

The chain is built from TRBV11-1 and TRBJ2-5; 8 bases fit TRBD1. J was trimmed by 3 bases and V by 5 bases; bases with no gene match: 8. This CDR3 has 15 residues. Germline assignment: CDR1 SGHAT and CDR2 FQDESV (reference sequence). The CDR3 region is CASSRSPGGEETQYF. Written as DNA, the CDR3 is TGTGCCAGCAGCCGTAGCCCAGGGGGCGAAGAGACCCAGTACTTC.